These 26 T cell receptor beta chains were all obtained from the same sample, sequenced in a study of T cell repertoires in cytomegalovirus infection. Using its own MiXCR run on the reads, TCRdb lists one record per CDR3 protein. The table includes tens of thousands of distinct CDR3 sequences, 33% detected once. The antigens of these receptors remain unknown. Input material: PBMCs, sequenced either directly or after in vitro stimulation (not recorded which). These receptors all come from a human donor in good health (CMV status not recorded). Some clones in this sample may be carry-over from other donors' samples.

This clonotype was observed a few times. This chain connects TRBV12-3 or TRBV12-4 to TRBJ2-5; D may be TRBD1 (6 bases). This CDR3 is built from 14 residues. V was trimmed by 3 bases and J by 3 bases, leaving 11 bases between them. The CDR3 reads CASSFRSGEETQYF. The CDR3 DNA follows: TGTGCCAGCAGTTTCCGATCAGGGGAAGAGACCCAGTACTTC.

The chain employs TRBV15 and TRBJ1-4; maybe TRBD1 (5 bases). Trimming shortened V by 0 bases and J by 4 bases, and 15 bases separated the two germline ends. The CDR3 loop spans 17 amino acids. Germline-derived CDR1 and CDR2 are LNHNV and YYDKDF (reference sequence). The CDR3 DNA sequence: TGTGCCACCAGCAGAGATATGAGGGGTTGGGGTAATGAAAAACTGTTTTTT. It yields the protein CATSRDMRGWGNEKLFF. Supplemented by reference TRBV15 and TRBJ1-4, the full variable domain reads DAMVIQNPRYQVTQFGKPVTLSCSQTLNHNVMYWYQQKSSQAPKLLFHYYDKDFNNEADTPDNFQSRRPNTSFCFLDIRSPGLGDTAMYLCATSRDMRGWGNEKLFFGSGTQLSVL.

This clonotype was observed a single time. This chain connects TRBV12-5 to TRBJ1-3; weak D call: TRBD1 (6 bases). The V end was cut by 2 bases, the J end by 4 bases, with 21 bases between. Per germline, CDR1 LGHNT and CDR2 FRNRAP. This CDR3 region has 18 residues. CDR3 in amino acids: CASGLLLTGGFEGNTIYF. In DNA, the CDR3 is TGTGCTAGTGGTTTGCTCTTGACAGGAGGCTTCGAAGGAAACACCATATATTTT.

The V call is TRBV2, the J call TRBJ1-3, with TRBD1 as a possible D gene (5 bases). This CDR3 comprises 17 residues. V was trimmed by 7 bases and J by 0 bases, leaving 19 bases between them. The germline gives CDR1 SNHLY, CDR2 FYNNEI. The CDR3 nucleotides read TGTGCCAGCAAAAGTGGGACTCTGACTCTCTCTGGAAACACCATATATTTT. Protein sequence: CASKSGTLTLSGNTIYF.

This clonotype was recorded at least ten times. The chain links TRBV7-6 to TRBJ2-2; 13 bases line up with TRBD2. This CDR3 has 20 amino acids. Germline V CDR1 and CDR2: SGHVS, FNYEAQ. Trimming removed 2 bases from V and 2 bases from J; junction bases left unmatched: 11. Written as DNA, the CDR3 is TGTGCCAGCAGCTTAAGGAGACTAGCGGGAGGTACCCCTAACACCGGGGAGCTGTTTTTT. Encoded protein: CASSLRRLAGGTPNTGELFF.

This clonotype has a count of ten or more. The chain carries TRBV15 and TRBJ2-3; D ambiguous. The CDR3 loop spans 14 amino acids. CDR1 is LNHNV and CDR2 is YYDKDF in the germline V gene (reference sequence). V was shortened by 2 bases and J by 6 bases, with 12 bases between the two germline ends. The CDR3 DNA follows: TGTGCCACCAGCAGACGGAGCTCTCTGGATACGCAGTATTTT. It yields the protein CATSRRSSLDTQYF.

The gene calls are TRBV19 and TRBJ1-5; 8 bases align to TRBD1. Trimming at V came to 5 bases and at J to 3 bases, leaving 12 bases not matched to a gene. The CDR3 is made up of 17 amino acids. In germline, CDR1 is LNHDA, CDR2 SQIVND (reference sequence). CDR3: CASSGTLRDRLNQPQHF. CDR3 coding DNA: TGTGCCAGTAGTGGGACCCTTAGGGACAGGCTCAATCAGCCCCAGCATTTT.

This clonotype has ten or more counts. V usage is TRBV7-2 and J usage is TRBJ2-7; D possibly corresponds to TRBD2 (5 bases). Per germline, CDR1 SGHTA and CDR2 FQGNSA. The CDR3 is 15 residues long. Trimming took 1 base from V and 2 from J, leaving 12 bases between them. CDR3 residues: CASSLVRARAYEQYF. The CDR3 DNA sequence: TGTGCCAGCAGCTTAGTGAGGGCACGGGCCTACGAGCAGTACTTC.

The chain is built from TRBV20-1 and TRBJ2-7; D is perhaps TRBD1 or TRBD2 (5 bases each). The germline V gene encodes CDR1 DFQATT and CDR2 SNEGSKA (reference sequence). V was shortened by 2 bases and J by 5 bases, with 10 bases between the two germline ends. There are 12 residues in the CDR3. In DNA form, the CDR3 reads TGCAGTGCTAGACCCGGGGACCACGAGCAGTACTTC. It yields the protein CSARPGDHEQYF.

The chain uses TRBV29-1 and TRBJ2-6, with D hard to call. V lost 7 bases to trimming and J lost 0 bases, with 7 bases between them. This CDR3 comprises 13 residues. The germline V gene has CDR1 SQVTM and CDR2 ANQGSEA. CDR3 bases: TGCAGCGCTCGAATCTCTGGGGCCAACGTCCTGACTTTC. Protein sequence: CSARISGANVLTF.

The chain couples TRBV28 to TRBJ2-7; 15 bases fit TRBD2. Trimming cost V 7 bases and J 7 bases; bases outside gene matches: 14. Germline V lookup: CDR1 MDHEN, CDR2 SYDVKM. This CDR3 has 17 amino acids. The CDR3 here is CASTGDGLAGGPIEQYF. DNA for the CDR3: TGTGCCAGCACGGGAGACGGACTAGCGGGAGGGCCAATTGAGCAGTACTTC.

The chain combines TRBV7-9 with TRBJ1-4, with TRBD1 matching 8 bases. This CDR3 spans 14 amino acids. After removal of 3 bases from V and 12 bases from J, the junction contained 9 bases not matched to a gene. CDR1 is SEHNR, CDR2 FQNEAQ, per germline (reference sequence). The CDR3 loop reads CASSFQGAVEELFF. DNA of the CDR3: TGTGCCAGCAGCTTTCAGGGGGCGGTCGAAGAACTGTTTTTT. Complete variable domain (other parts from reference TRBV7-9 and TRBJ1-4): DTGVSQNPRHKITKRGQNVTFRCDPISEHNRLYWYRQTLGQGPEFLTYFQNEAQLEKSRLLSDRFSAERPKGSFSTLEIQRTEQGDSAMYLCASSFQGAVEELFFGSGTQLSVL.

In its sample, this clonotype was seen a few times. The gene calls are TRBV7-8 and TRBJ1-1, with 7 bases fitting TRBD1. The CDR3 runs to 14 residues. Losses at the gene ends were 5 bases for V and 1 base for J; bases not matched to a gene: 4. The germline V gene has CDR1 SGHVS and CDR2 FQNEAQ. This chain's CDR3 is CASSKGQRNTEAFF. The CDR3 DNA is TGTGCCAGCAGCAAGGGACAGAGGAACACTGAAGCTTTCTTT.

The chain recombines TRBV11-3 with TRBJ2-3; either TRBD1 or TRBD2 may supply D (5 bases each). Germline values: CDR1 SGHNT, CDR2 YENEEA. The CDR3 extends over 13 amino acids. The germline V and J ends were trimmed by 5 bases and 4 bases, with 10 bases remaining between them. The CDR3 loop is CASSRDLADTQYF. CDR3 DNA: TGTGCCAGCAGCCGGGACCTTGCAGATACGCAGTATTTT.

The chain combines TRBV10-3 with TRBJ2-5; D may correspond to TRBD1 or TRBD2 (6 bases each). Germline assignment: CDR1 ENHRY and CDR2 SYGVKD. V was clipped by 4 bases and J by 3 bases, with 9 bases between them. The CDR3 loop spans 13 amino acids. The CDR3 DNA reads as TGTGCCATCAGTGTGAGGGGGGAAGAGACCCAGTACTTC. As protein: CAISVRGEETQYF.

This sequence joins TRBV7-8 and TRBJ2-3; TRBD2 agrees at 11 bases. CDR3 size: 16 residues. Per germline, CDR1 SGHVS and CDR2 FQNEAQ. V shed 0 bases and J 1 base; nucleotides not matched to a gene: 0. In DNA, the CDR3 is TGTGCCAGCAGCTTAGCGACTAGCGGGGGCACAGATACGCAGTATTTT. Translation: CASSLATSGGTDTQYF.

This clonotype was observed a handful of times. The CDR3 sequence: CASSLRGDPYEQYF. DNA of the CDR3: TGTGCCAGCAGCTTGCGCGGGGACCCCTACGAGCAGTACTTC. V usage is TRBV11-1 and J usage is TRBJ2-7; TRBD2 might be the D (6 bases). The V gene lost 3 bases and the J gene lost 2 bases, with 11 bases spanning the gap. This CDR3 region has 14 residues. Per the germline V gene, CDR1 is SGHAT and CDR2 is FQDESV (reference sequence). The complete variable domain, with remaining parts taken from reference TRBV11-1 and TRBJ2-7, reads EAEVAQSPRYKITEKSQAVAFWCDPISGHATLYWYRQILGQGPELLVQFQDESVVDDSQLPKDRFSAERLKGVDSTLKIQPAELGDSAMYLCASSLRGDPYEQYFGPGTRLTVT.

The rearrangement uses TRBV7-2 and TRBJ2-7; 10 bases are shared with TRBD2. Per the germline V gene, CDR1 is SGHTA and CDR2 is FQGNSA. This CDR3 contains 15 residues. The trim removed 3 bases at V and 4 bases at J, leaving 6 bases unmatched. CDR3 DNA: TGTGCCAGCAGCTTTGCCTCTAGCGGGAGTTACGAGCAGTACTTC. Translation gives CASSFASSGSYEQYF. Full variable domain (rest looked up from reference TRBV7-2 and TRBJ2-7): GAGVSQSPSNKVTEKGKDVELRCDPISGHTALYWYRQSLGQGLEFLIYFQGNSAPDKSGLPSDRFSAERTGGSVSTLTIQRTQQEDSAVYLCASSFASSGSYEQYFGPGTRLTVT.

The V and J genes are TRBV15 and TRBJ2-7; TRBD2 matches 12 bases. The germline V gene encodes CDR1 LNHNV and CDR2 YYDKDF (reference sequence). The CDR3 runs to 14 residues. J gave up 7 bases and V 5 bases, and 6 bases lay outside the gene matches. Here the CDR3 reads CATSRLAGEVEQYF. The CDR3 DNA reads as TGTGCCACCAGCCGACTAGCGGGAGAGGTTGAGCAGTACTTC.

V and J are TRBV28 and TRBJ1-1; unclear D gene. Looked up from germline, CDR1 is MDHEN and CDR2 is SYDVKM. Between the trimmed V and J ends, which lost 3 bases and 2 bases, there was a span of 10 bases. This CDR3 spans 14 amino acids. CDR3 bases: TGTGCCAGCAGTTTTCGCAGTCTTAACACTGAAGCTTTCTTT. Residues: CASSFRSLNTEAFF. Using reference TRBV28 and TRBJ1-1 for the parts outside the CDR3, the full variable domain is DVKVTQSSRYLVKRTGEKVFLECVQDMDHENMFWYRQDPGLGLRLIYFSYDVKMKEKGDIPEGYSVSREKKERFSLILESASTNQTSMYLCASSFRSLNTEAFFGQGTRLTVV.

This clonotype was seen many times. J is TRBJ1-5 and V is TRBV6-1; maybe TRBD1 (6 bases). CDR1 and CDR2 from the germline V gene are MNHNS and SASEGT. This CDR3 is built from 14 residues. V was pared by 6 bases and J by 6 bases, with 15 bases between. The CDR3 is CASRPRGFGQPQHF. CDR3 sequence (DNA): TGTGCCAGCAGGCCCAGGGGTTTCGGTCAGCCCCAGCATTTT.

This clonotype showed up just a few times. CDR3 DNA: TGTGCCAGCAGCTTAGGATCGGGCGAGCAGTACTTC. Encoded protein: CASSLGSGEQYF. The V gene is TRBV5-4, the J gene TRBJ2-7; D ambiguous. The V gene lost 2 bases and the J gene lost 6 bases, with 9 bases spanning the gap. This CDR3 has 12 residues. Germline CDR1 reads SGHNT; CDR2 reads YYREEE (reference sequence).

This clonotype was detected only a few times. The V call is TRBV28, the J call TRBJ1-2; D unresolved. Germline V CDR1 and CDR2: MDHEN, SYDVKM. The germline V and J ends were trimmed by 6 bases and 3 bases, with 11 bases remaining between them. CDR3 length: 13 residues. The CDR3 DNA reads as TGTGCCAGCAGGATAAGCTCGCACTATGGCTACACCTTC. Amino acid sequence: CASRISSHYGYTF.

The CDR3 DNA sequence: TGTGCCAGTTCCCGAACAGGTAACACTGAAGCTTTCTTT. Protein product: CASSRTGNTEAFF. The chain employs TRBV9 and TRBJ1-1; D is possibly TRBD1 (5 bases). Trimming took 8 bases from V and 2 from J, leaving 13 bases between them. Germline V gene data show CDR1 as SGDLS and CDR2 as YYNGEE. There are 13 residues in the CDR3.

This clonotype has ten or more counts. V gene TRBV7-2 combines with J gene TRBJ2-1, with 11 positions matching TRBD2. The CDR3 sequence is 17 residues long. V dropped 6 bases and J dropped 1; count of bases not matched to a gene: 8. The germline V gene has CDR1 SGHTA and CDR2 FQGNSA. CDR3 nucleotide sequence: TGTGCCAGCAGATCTACCGGGACTAGCGGTTCCTACAATGAGCAGTTCTTC. Its translation: CASRSTGTSGSYNEQFF. Looking up the rest from reference TRBV7-2 and TRBJ2-1 gives the full variable domain: GAGVSQSPSNKVTEKGKDVELRCDPISGHTALYWYRQSLGQGLEFLIYFQGNSAPDKSGLPSDRFSAERTGGSVSTLTIQRTQQEDSAVYLCASRSTGTSGSYNEQFFGPGTRLTVL.

The gene calls are TRBV12-3 or TRBV12-4 and TRBJ2-1, with 8 nucleotides matching TRBD2. After removal of 4 bases from V and 5 bases from J, the junction contained 7 bases not matched to a gene. This CDR3 spans 15 amino acids. CDR3 sequence (DNA): TGTGCCAGCAGTTCCCGGGGGGGCAGGGACAATGAGCAGTTCTTC. Protein product: CASSSRGGRDNEQFF.